This T cell receptor beta chain was documented in a study of vaccination and CD4 T cells after COVID-19. Cultured CD4+ T cells had their DNA profiled by the Oncomine TCR Beta short-read assay. TCRdb re-called the PCR reads through MiXCR, storing one row per CDR3 protein. The sample has approximately 20,000 distinct CDR3 sequences; approximately 40% are singletons. Worth noting for this clonotype: Its specificity is not known.

Treatment meaning: approximately nine-day PBMC culture with coronavirus spike peptide pools or control peptides (ViraFEST assay). V dropped 3 bases and J dropped 5 bases, with 10 bases sitting between them. This CDR3 region has 12 residues. Germline CDR1 DFQATT, CDR2 SNEGSKA (reference sequence). This specimen was CD4+ T cells from blood, cultured in vitro, taken before SARS-CoV-2 vaccination. The TCR originated in a human donor who received a COVID-19 vaccine. The chain carries TRBV20-1 and TRBJ2-5; no firm D call. In DNA, the CDR3 is TGCAGTGCTAGTACCGTAGATGAGACCCAGTACTTC. Amino acids: CSASTVDETQYF.